Listed below are T cell receptor beta chains from one sample, sequenced in a study of shared clonotypes between healthy human individuals. Some clones are missing from TCRdb's copy, which holds only in-frame ones; the method was immunoSEQ multiplex PCR. The table lists 2 million to 2.5 million clones, 92% of them singletons. Sequenced: naive CD4+ T cells from PBMCs. The receptors come from a man aged 18 to 30 in good health. Some clones in this sample may be carry-over from other donors' samples. The CDR3 runs from the conserved cysteine through the conserved F or W. Each record gives: D gene, J gene, clone size, V gene, CDR3 DNA, CDR3 protein. D genes are given only for firm matches. Part of the rows lack a size; the others show once, few, many or a class for expanded clones.

D: TRBD2
J: TRBJ2-7
size: once
V: TRBV7-9
DNA: TGTGCCAGCAGCTGGGGACTAGCGGGAGCCACCTACGAGCAGTACTTC
CDR3: CASSWGLAGATYEQYF

D: TRBD2
J: TRBJ2-2
size: NA
V: TRBV18
DNA: TGTGCCAGCTCACCACTCCGCGGGAGGGTTGCCGGGGAGCTGTTTTTT
CDR3: CASSPLRGRVAGELFF

D: TRBD2
J: TRBJ2-7
size: NA
V: TRBV6-5
DNA: TGTGCCAGCAGTTGGCAGGGGCGGGAGGGGTACGAGCAGTACTTC
CDR3: CASSWQGREGYEQYF

D: NA
J: TRBJ2-2
size: NA
V: TRBV19
DNA: TGTGCCAGTAGAAAGTCGGGACTCGGAAGATCCGGGGAGCTGTTTTTT
CDR3: CASRKSGLGRSGELFF

D: NA
J: TRBJ1-2
size: NA
V: TRBV11-2
DNA: TGTGCCAGCAGCTCCCTGGGACGACCCAACTATGGCTACACCTTC
CDR3: CASSSLGRPNYGYTF

D: TRBD1
J: TRBJ1-1
size: NA
V: TRBV28
DNA: TGTGCCAGCAGGGGGGACAGGGGGCCGGGTGACACTGAAGCTTTCTTT
CDR3: CASRGDRGPGDTEAFF

D: NA
J: TRBJ2-5
size: NA
V: TRBV30
DNA: TGTGCCTGGCACCTCGGGGCAGTTAGGGAGACCCAGTACTTC
CDR3: CAWHLGAVRETQYF

D: NA
J: TRBJ1-5
size: NA
V: TRBV19
DNA: TGTGCCAGTAGTATGTGGGGAACCCAGCCCCAGCATTTT
CDR3: CASSMWGTQPQHF

D: NA
J: TRBJ2-2
size: NA
V: TRBV7-3
DNA: TGTGCCAGCAGCTTAACGAGGGCTCGAGGGAACACCGGGGAGCTGTTTTTT
CDR3: CASSLTRARGNTGELFF

D: NA
J: TRBJ1-2
size: NA
V: TRBV6-1
DNA: TGTGCCAGCAGTCCCGGACAGTTGGGTAACTATGGCTACACCTTC
CDR3: CASSPGQLGNYGYTF

D: NA
J: TRBJ1-1
size: NA
V: TRBV28
DNA: TGTGCCAGCAGTTTCGTCCCACAGCAAGCTTTCTTT
CDR3: CASSFVPQQAFF

D: TRBD2
J: TRBJ2-7
size: NA
V: TRBV4-2
DNA: TGTGCCAGCAGCCAAGAGGGACTAGCGGGATCCTACGAGCAGTACTTC
CDR3: CASSQEGLAGSYEQYF

D: NA
J: TRBJ1-2
size: NA
V: TRBV5-1
DNA: TGCGCCAGCAGTCCCGGGACGGAGGCTTATGGCTACACCTTC
CDR3: CASSPGTEAYGYTF

D: NA
J: TRBJ2-7
size: NA
V: TRBV5-4
DNA: TGTGCCAGCAGCTTCTATGTGGGAGAGACCCACGAGCAGTACTTC
CDR3: CASSFYVGETHEQYF

D: NA
J: TRBJ1-1
size: NA
V: TRBV14
DNA: TGTGCCAGCAGCCTTCTAGGAGGAGACACTGAAGCTTTCTTT
CDR3: CASSLLGGDTEAFF

D: NA
J: TRBJ1-2
size: NA
V: TRBV25-1
DNA: TGTGCCACCTCAGTTATGGGGGCACCGTATGGCTACACCTTC
CDR3: CATSVMGAPYGYTF

D: TRBD1
J: TRBJ1-1
size: NA
V: TRBV2
DNA: TGTGCCAGCAGTACTCAGGGGGCAATGAACACTGAAGCTTTCTTT
CDR3: CASSTQGAMNTEAFF

D: TRBD2
J: TRBJ2-3
size: NA
V: TRBV29-1
DNA: TGCAGCGTTCCTAGCGGGATTAGCACAGATACGCAGTATTTT
CDR3: CSVPSGISTDTQYF

D: TRBD1
J: TRBJ1-2
size: NA
V: TRBV6-1
DNA: TGTGCCAGCAGTCCCCAGGGGGACTATGGCTACACCTTC
CDR3: CASSPQGDYGYTF

D: TRBD2
J: TRBJ2-1
size: NA
V: TRBV28
DNA: TGTGCCAGCAGTTCCCCGGCGGGAGACCGCTATGAGCAGTTCTTC
CDR3: CASSSPAGDRYEQFF

D: TRBD2
J: TRBJ2-5
size: NA
V: TRBV5-1
DNA: TGCGCCAGCAGCACACGGACTAGCGGGCGACAAGAGACCCAGTACTTC
CDR3: CASSTRTSGRQETQYF

D: TRBD2
J: TRBJ2-5
size: NA
V: TRBV4-2
DNA: TGTGCCAGCAGCCCCAACGGGGGAGGGCACCAAGAGACCCAGTACTTC
CDR3: CASSPNGGGHQETQYF

D: TRBD1
J: TRBJ2-7
size: NA
V: TRBV6-5
DNA: TGTGCCAGCAGCCGTCCGGGACAGGGTTTGTACGAGCAGTACTTC
CDR3: CASSRPGQGLYEQYF

D: TRBD1
J: TRBJ1-6
size: NA
V: TRBV28
DNA: TGTGCCAGCAGCCCCAGCGGACAGGGTGGTAATTCACCCCTCCACTTT
CDR3: CASSPSGQGGNSPLHF